This T cell receptor beta chain was identified during a study of Graves' ophthalmopathy and Graves' hyperthyroidism. CDR3 regions of TCR beta were amplified from RNA transcripts. The first round was an RT-PCR with HTBI primers, and the second round was a multiplex PCR. In TCRdb, the multiplex PCR reads were re-called with MiXCR into one record per CDR3 protein. The sample records hundreds of thousands of distinct CDR3 sequences, about a fifth being singletons. General study results and limits: Classification of ophthalmopathy versus stable hyperthyroidism by a 13-signature model yielded about 90% sensitivity and about 83% specificity. Most thyroid clonotypes with frequency above 0.001 were detected in blood too.

Certain patients, namely those with other autoimmune diseases, uncontrolled infections, pregnancy or lactation, were excluded. This clonotype has at least ten counts. What it binds is unknown. The sequence was collected from a woman aged 18-29 years with stable Graves' hyperthyroidism. Some clones in this sample may be carry-over from other donors' samples. The sequenced sample consisted of peripheral blood.

CDR3 coding DNA: TGCAGTGCTAGAGTCCGGACTAGCGGGAACTACGAGCAGTACTTC. This translates into CSARVRTSGNYEQYF. J is TRBJ2-7 and V is TRBV20-1, with TRBD2 identical over 12 bases. Germline assignment: CDR1 DFQATT and CDR2 SNEGSKA (reference sequence). CDR3 length: 15 residues. Trimming took 1 base from V and 3 from J; bases not matched to a gene: 4.